The 25 T cell receptor beta chains listed next were all sequenced from one sample in a study of T cell changes during pregnancy in multiple sclerosis. Profiled with immunoSEQ multiplex PCR; TCRdb holds only in-frame clones, not every one. The sample lists some 70,000 clones; 90% were seen once. The material was peripheral blood, obtained in the third trimester of pregnancy. The receptor set was obtained from a female donor with multiple sclerosis, enrolled in a pregnancy study.

This sequence joins TRBV27 and TRBJ2-1; 10 positions match TRBD2. CDR1 MNHEY and CDR2 SMNVEV come from the germline V gene (reference sequence). The CDR3 has 15 residues. V dropped 4 bases and J dropped 7; count of bases not matched to a gene: 7. The CDR3 protein is CASSSLAGEQNEQFF. In DNA, the CDR3 is TGTGCCAGCAGTTCCCTAGCGGGAGAACAGAATGAGCAGTTCTTC.

In DNA form, the CDR3 reads TGTGCCAGCAGTGAAAGGACAGGACTCAATCAGCCCCAGCATTTT. This codes for CASSERTGLNQPQHF. This rearrangement joins TRBV2 to TRBJ1-5; TRBD1 matches 7 bases. CDR1 and CDR2 (germline): SNHLY, FYNNEI. Germline trimming cut 2 bases from V and 3 bases from J; bases unmatched to any gene: 4. The CDR3 is 15 residues long.

This clone was seen only once. CDR3 coding DNA: TGTGCCAGCAGCTTGGACAGGGCGGCTGGGGCCAACGTCCTGACTTTC. Translated: CASSLDRAAGANVLTF. The chain recombines TRBV5-4 with TRBJ2-6; D perhaps matches TRBD1 (6 bases). Trimming shortened V by 0 bases and J by 2 bases, and 9 bases separated the two germline ends. Germline CDR1 SGHNT, CDR2 YYREEE (reference sequence). The CDR3 has 16 amino acids.

V and J are TRBV28 and TRBJ1-1; D gene ambiguous. With 5 bases removed from V and 2 bases from J, the gap between germline ends came to 9 bases. Germline CDR1 is MDHEN and CDR2 is SYDVKM. CDR3 size: 13 residues. This CDR3 is CASSLPVNTEAFF. Here the CDR3 DNA reads TGTGCCAGCAGTCTTCCGGTCAACACTGAAGCTTTCTTT.

The rearrangement links TRBV9 to TRBJ2-5, with D maybe TRBD1 (5 bases). From germline, CDR1 is SGDLS and CDR2 YYNGEE. The V gene lost 3 bases and the J gene lost 5 bases, with 11 bases spanning the gap. The CDR3 totals 13 residues. In nucleotides, the CDR3 is TGTGCCAGCAGCGAGGGGCCAAGGGAGACCCAGTACTTC. Residues: CASSEGPRETQYF.

This chain connects TRBV18 to TRBJ2-2; TRBD2 matches 14 bases. V trimming: 3 bases; J trimming: 3 bases; junction bases outside the gene matches: 6. The CDR3 consists of 18 residues. Germline V gene sequence: CDR1 KGHSH, CDR2 LQKENI. The CDR3 nucleotides are TGTGCCAGCTCACCTCGACTAGCGGGAGGGCCCGACACCGGGGAGCTGTTTTTT. It encodes CASSPRLAGGPDTGELFF.

This sequence joins TRBV7-9 and TRBJ2-5; the match to TRBD1 covers 9 bases. Trimming cost V 5 bases and J 1 base; bases outside gene matches: 8. The CDR3 spans 16 residues. From germline, CDR1 is SEHNR and CDR2 FQNEAQ (reference sequence). DNA for the CDR3: TGTGCCAGCAGCCGAGGACAGGGGCCCCCCCAAGAGACCCAGTACTTC. It codes for CASSRGQGPPQETQYF.

The chain carries TRBV7-3 and TRBJ1-4; 7 bases are a match to TRBD1. CDR1 is SGHTA, CDR2 FQGTGA, per germline. V shed 5 bases, J shed 3 bases, and the junction held 6 bases outside the gene matches. This CDR3 contains 15 residues. In DNA, the CDR3 is TGTGCCAGCAGCCGAGCGACAGGGCCTAATGAAAAACTGTTTTTT. Amino acid sequence: CASSRATGPNEKLFF. Full variable domain (missing parts from reference TRBV7-3 and TRBJ1-4): GAGVSQTPSNKVTEKGKYVELRCDPISGHTALYWYRQSLGQGPEFLIYFQGTGAADDSGLPNDRFFAVRPEGSVSTLKIQRTERGDSAVYLCASSRATGPNEKLFFGSGTQLSVL.

The V call is TRBV2, the J call TRBJ1-1; D gene ambiguous. V dropped 4 bases and J dropped 5 bases, with 14 bases sitting between them. Germline-derived CDR1 and CDR2 are SNHLY and FYNNEI. The CDR3 totals 14 residues. This CDR3 reads CASSGWSPSTEAFF. CDR3 sequence (DNA): TGTGCCAGCAGTGGATGGAGCCCTTCGACTGAAGCTTTCTTT.

The V gene is TRBV5-6, the J gene TRBJ1-6, with D hard to call. Per germline, CDR1 SGHDT and CDR2 YYEEEE. Trimming took off 1 base at V and 0 bases at J, with 14 bases between the two ends. CDR3 length: 18 amino acids. CDR3 coding DNA: TGTGCCAGCAGCTTGCGTAACGGTTTAAGCTCCTATAATTCACCCCTCCACTTT. It codes for CASSLRNGLSSYNSPLHF.

The chain links TRBV5-8 to TRBJ2-6; 7 nucleotides line up with TRBD1. Germline V gene lookup returns CDR1 SGHTS and CDR2 YDEGEE. The CDR3 has 18 residues. Germline trimming cut 1 base from V and 0 bases from J; bases unmatched to any gene: 7. This chain's CDR3 is CASSLWDRSLSGANVLTF. CDR3 bases: TGTGCCAGCAGCTTGTGGGACAGATCCCTCTCTGGGGCCAACGTCCTGACTTTC.

V is TRBV7-2 and J is TRBJ2-7, with no clear D. V was shortened by 1 base and J by 0 bases, with 16 bases between the two germline ends. The CDR3 has 17 amino acids. The germline V gene encodes CDR1 SGHTA and CDR2 FQGNSA. CDR3 loop: CASSLDTWSVRSYEQYF. Written as DNA, the CDR3 is TGTGCCAGCAGCTTAGACACGTGGTCAGTTCGCTCCTACGAGCAGTACTTC.

This clone was seen only once. DNA of the CDR3: TGTGCCAGCAGCCAAGTCATCCATCAGCCCCAGCATTTT. It is translated as CASSQVIHQPQHF. V usage is TRBV4-2 and J usage is TRBJ1-5; D is ambiguous. V lost 1 base, J lost 5 bases, and 6 bases lay in between. The CDR3 spans 13 residues. The germline V gene encodes CDR1 LGHNA and CDR2 YNFKEQ.

V gene TRBV5-1 combines with J gene TRBJ2-5, with 11 bases lining up with TRBD1. Germline lookup yields CDR1 SGHRS and CDR2 YFSETQ. The CDR3 extends over 14 amino acids. Losses at the gene ends were 4 bases for V and 6 bases for J; bases not matched to a gene: 5. The CDR3 DNA reads TGCGCCAGCAGCCCTGGACAGGGGGCTCAGACCCAGTACTTC. Translating it yields CASSPGQGAQTQYF.

The chain has TRBV7-2 and TRBJ2-7, with TRBD1 identical over 9 bases. Germline V gene sequence: CDR1 SGHTA, CDR2 FQGNSA. CDR3 length: 15 amino acids. With 8 bases clipped from V and 0 bases from J, the junction kept 8 bases outside the gene matches. CDR3 sequence (DNA): TGTGCCAGCCGGAAAGTGACAGGGGGCTCCTACGAGCAGTACTTC. Its protein product is CASRKVTGGSYEQYF.

This clone was seen just once. The J gene is TRBJ1-1, the V gene TRBV7-9; D perhaps matches TRBD1 (5 bases). CDR3 length: 16 residues. The ends were cut back, 1 base at V and 3 bases at J, with 15 bases in the middle. Germline values: CDR1 SEHNR, CDR2 FQNEAQ (reference sequence). CDR3 residues: CASSLETGPRDTEAFF. The CDR3 DNA is TGTGCCAGCAGCTTAGAAACAGGCCCTAGGGACACTGAAGCTTTCTTT.

The rearrangement joins TRBV2 to TRBJ2-4, with D possibly being TRBD2 (6 bases). The germline V gene encodes CDR1 SNHLY and CDR2 FYNNEI. V was clipped by 8 bases and J by 1 base, with 15 bases between them. This CDR3 is 15 amino acids long. CDR3 amino acids: CASSRYGSAKNIQYF. CDR3 nucleotides: TGTGCCAGCTCGAGGTACGGGAGTGCCAAAAACATTCAGTACTTC.

This chain connects TRBV12-1 to TRBJ2-7; the table's D call, TRBD2, was not checked against the DNA. TRBV12-1 is deemed a pseudogene. The CDR3 is 14 amino acids. The CDR3 sequence: CASSFAGGLYEQYF. The CDR3, as DNA: TGTGCCAGCAGCTTCGCGGGGGGACTCTACGAGCAGTACTTC.

CDR3 residues: CASSLAPSTSYNEQFF. CDR3 nucleotide sequence: TGTGCCAGCAGCTTAGCGCCTAGTACCTCCTACAATGAGCAGTTCTTC. The gene calls are TRBV7-2 and TRBJ2-1; D not certain. The CDR3 has 16 amino acids. The V end lost 0 bases, the J end lost 0 bases, and 9 bases lay between the germline ends. Per germline, CDR1 SGHTA and CDR2 FQGNSA.

The rearrangement joins TRBV2 to TRBJ1-1; tentatively, D is TRBD1 (6 bases). The CDR3 has 14 residues. The germline gives CDR1 SNHLY, CDR2 FYNNEI. The V end was cut by 3 bases, the J end by 1 base, with 9 bases between. The CDR3: CASSDWTENTEAFF. In DNA, the CDR3 is TGTGCCAGCAGTGATTGGACAGAGAACACTGAAGCTTTCTTT.

This chain joins TRBV27 and TRBJ1-4, with TRBD1 matching over 7 bases. Trimming at V came to 8 bases and at J to 8 bases, leaving 23 bases not matched to a gene. Germline V lookup: CDR1 MNHEY, CDR2 SMNVEV (reference sequence). The CDR3 runs to 18 residues. As DNA, the CDR3 is TGTGCCAGCCGACGCTCCCCGGCTTTTACAGGGGAAGAGGAAAAACTGTTTTTT. Its protein product is CASRRSPAFTGEEEKLFF.

V usage is TRBV11-2 and J usage is TRBJ2-7; D perhaps matches TRBD1 (5 bases). Germline CDR1 reads SGHAT; CDR2 reads FQNNGV. The CDR3 consists of 15 residues. V gave up 2 bases and J gave up 0 bases, with 11 bases separating them. CDR3 DNA: TGTGCCAGCAGCTTAACCCAGGGTGGCTCCTACGAGCAGTACTTC. It is translated as CASSLTQGGSYEQYF.

This chain joins TRBV5-1 and TRBJ1-2; 7 bases map to TRBD1. CDR3 length: 13 residues. Losses at the gene ends were 0 bases for V and 8 bases for J; bases not matched to a gene: 4. Germline CDR1 is SGHRS and CDR2 is YFSETQ. CDR3 in amino acids: CASSLEGAAGYTF. CDR3 sequence (DNA): TGCGCCAGCAGCTTGGAGGGGGCGGCGGGCTACACCTTC. The full variable domain, rest sourced from reference TRBV5-1 and TRBJ1-2, is KAGVTQTPRYLIKTRGQQVTLSCSPISGHRSVSWYQQTPGQGLQFLFEYFSETQRNKGNFPGRFSGRQFSNSRSEMNVSTLELGDSALYLCASSLEGAAGYTFGSGTRLTVV.

The V gene is TRBV30, the J gene TRBJ1-4; 7 nucleotides match TRBD1. The CDR3 sequence is 15 residues long. The germline V gene encodes CDR1 GTSNPN and CDR2 SVGIG (reference sequence). V lost 4 bases to trimming and J lost 5 bases; unmatched junction nucleotides: 10. The DNA of the CDR3 is TGTGCCTGGAATTCTGCCGGGACAGAAAATGAAAAACTGTTTTTT. The encoded protein is CAWNSAGTENEKLFF.

This chain links TRBV4-2 with TRBJ2-3, with 7 positions matching TRBD2. CDR1 and CDR2 from the germline V gene are LGHNA and YNFKEQ. The V segment lost 0 bases and the J segment 8 bases; nucleotides outside the gene matches: 11. The CDR3 is 16 amino acids. The CDR3 spells CASSQEVAAGHGTQYF. Written as DNA, the CDR3 is TGTGCCAGCAGCCAAGAGGTCGCAGCGGGGCACGGTACGCAGTATTTT.